This entry lists 32 T cell receptor beta chains sequenced from one sample in a study of T-cell reconstitution after alpha-beta-depleted transplantation in children. Preparation of the TCRbeta library used unique molecular identifiers. A single record per CDR3 protein comes from TCRdb applying MiXCR to the PCR reads. The data contain some 550,000 distinct CDR3 sequences, approximately 16% of them singletons. The input for sequencing was PBMCs from the stem cell graft donor, taken from the stem cell graft. The receptors were sampled from a human donor who donated a stem cell graft to a child with acute lymphoblastic leukemia.

In this sample, this clonotype turned up a few times. The chain has TRBV13 and TRBJ2-7, with TRBD2 identical over 10 bases. V lost 5 bases and J lost 2; bases outside the gene matches: 9. The CDR3 loop spans 16 amino acids. The germline V gene encodes CDR1 PRHDT and CDR2 FYEKMQ (reference sequence). The CDR3 is CASSATAGGRAYEQYF. The CDR3 DNA follows: TGTGCCAGCAGCGCCACAGCGGGAGGGCGTGCCTACGAGCAGTACTTC. The full variable domain, its missing parts supplied by reference TRBV13 and TRBJ2-7, is AAGVIQSPRHLIKEKRETATLKCYPIPRHDTVYWYQQGPGQDPQFLISFYEKMQSDKGSIPDRFSAQQFSDYHSELNMSSLELGDSALYFCASSATAGGRAYEQYFGPGTRLTVT.

This clonotype was detected only a few times. CDR3 amino acids: CSARARTGLNEQFF. The DNA for the CDR3 is TGCAGTGCTAGAGCCAGGACAGGGTTGAATGAGCAGTTCTTC. V gene TRBV20-1 combines with J gene TRBJ2-1; TRBD1 aligns across 8 bases. V was clipped by 1 base and J by 7 bases; unmatched bases: 6. Germline V gene sequence: CDR1 DFQATT, CDR2 SNEGSKA (reference sequence). The CDR3 loop spans 14 amino acids.

In nucleotides, the CDR3 is TGCGCCAGCACCCGAGCGTTCTCCTACAATGAGCAGTTCTTC. Its translation is CASTRAFSYNEQFF. This chain joins TRBV10-2 and TRBJ2-1; D ambiguous. Trimming removed 7 bases from V and 0 bases from J, with 10 bases in between. The CDR3 consists of 14 residues. Per the germline V gene, CDR1 is WSHSY and CDR2 is SAAADI.

This chain joins TRBV4-1 and TRBJ1-1, with no clear D. There are 13 residues in the CDR3. V was cut by 6 bases and J by 2 bases, with 10 bases left in between. Germline V gene lookup returns CDR1 MGHRA and CDR2 YSYEKL. This CDR3 is CASRVGGNTEAFF. The CDR3 DNA follows: TGCGCCAGCAGGGTTGGAGGTAACACTGAAGCTTTCTTT.

The J gene is TRBJ1-3, the V gene TRBV7-2; TRBD1 might be the D (6 bases). Deletions cut 1 base from V and 2 bases from J, with 12 bases between. This CDR3 has 16 amino acids. From germline, CDR1 is SGHTA and CDR2 FQGNSA. The CDR3, as DNA: TGTGCCAGCAGCTTAGTAGTGGGGGCGGCTGGAAACACCATATATTTT. It specifies CASSLVVGAAGNTIYF.

This chain connects TRBV7-2 to TRBJ2-7; D is perhaps TRBD1 or TRBD2 (6 bases each). Per the germline V gene, CDR1 is SGHTA and CDR2 is FQGNSA. CDR3 length equals 14 residues. Trimming removed 5 bases at V and 6 bases at J, with 17 bases between. CDR3 loop: CASSPKRGPGEQYF. The CDR3 region has the DNA TGTGCCAGCAGCCCTAAACGGGGGCCGGGCGAGCAGTACTTC.

The V call is TRBV7-9, the J call TRBJ2-2; D is unresolved. Germline lookup yields CDR1 SEHNR and CDR2 FQNEAQ (reference sequence). With 5 bases removed from V and 3 bases from J, the gap between germline ends came to 16 bases. CDR3 size: 16 residues. The CDR3 here is CASSASSPGYTGELFF. In nucleotides, the CDR3 is TGTGCCAGCAGCGCCTCATCCCCAGGTTACACCGGGGAGCTGTTTTTT.

This clonotype was counted only a few times. The chain is built from TRBV5-1 and TRBJ2-2; TRBD2 agrees at 15 bases. The CDR3 is 16 amino acids. The V gene end was trimmed by 4 bases and the J gene end by 7 bases; junction bases not matched to a gene: 5. Germline loops: CDR1 SGHRS, CDR2 YFSETQ. DNA of the CDR3: TGCGCCAGCAGCGAGGGACTAGCGGGAGGAAGCGGGGAGCTGTTTTTT. Its protein is CASSEGLAGGSGELFF.

The gene calls are TRBV7-2 and TRBJ1-1; no reliable D call. There are 13 residues in the CDR3. Trimming left V 5 bases short and J 0 bases short, with 7 bases between. Germline V gene lookup returns CDR1 SGHTA and CDR2 FQGNSA. The CDR3: CASSPQMNTEAFF. CDR3 DNA sequence: TGTGCCAGCAGCCCCCAAATGAACACTGAAGCTTTCTTT.

This clonotype has just a few counts. This chain uses TRBV10-1 with TRBJ2-3, with D possibly called TRBD1 or TRBD2 (5 bases each). V shed 3 bases and J shed 4 bases, with 14 bases lying between them. Germline V gives CDR1 WNHNN, CDR2 SYGVQD (reference sequence). The CDR3 spans 15 residues. The CDR3: CASSDHRRDPDTQYF. The DNA of the CDR3 is TGCGCCAGCAGTGATCACCGCAGGGACCCAGATACGCAGTATTTT.

V and J are TRBV7-8 and TRBJ2-7; 12 nucleotides line up with TRBD2. The germline V gene has CDR1 SGHVS and CDR2 FQNEAQ. The CDR3 covers 17 residues. V shed 3 bases and J 5 bases; nucleotides not matched to a gene: 11. Here the CDR3 DNA reads TGTGCCAGCAGCTTTCACTTGACTAGCGGGAGTCTCGACGAGCAGTACTTC. Translation gives CASSFHLTSGSLDEQYF.

A single count supports this clonotype. The rearrangement joins TRBV19 to TRBJ2-7; perhaps TRBD2 as D (6 bases). The CDR3 spans 15 residues. V lost 3 bases and J lost 5, with 17 bases in between. Germline loops: CDR1 LNHDA, CDR2 SQIVND (reference sequence). CDR3 bases: TGTGCCAGTAGTATTGGGCAGGGACTTAGGGACGAGCAGTACTTC. The encoded protein is CASSIGQGLRDEQYF.

Only a few counts were recorded for this clonotype. V is TRBV20-1 and J is TRBJ2-4; D is possibly TRBD1 (6 bases). Germline lookup yields CDR1 DFQATT and CDR2 SNEGSKA (reference sequence). V dropped 2 bases and J dropped 7 bases, with 24 bases sitting between them. CDR3 length: 17 amino acids. For the CDR3, the DNA is TGCAGTGCTAGACGGCGACAGGATTTTGGGAGAGCGAACATTCAGTACTTC. It translates to CSARRRQDFGRANIQYF.

This clonotype was observed a handful of times. CDR3 nucleotide sequence: TGTGCCAGCAGTTTTTATAAATTGGGACTAGCGAACAATGAGCAGTTCTTC. This gives the protein CASSFYKLGLANNEQFF. This chain uses TRBV12-3 or TRBV12-4 with TRBJ2-1, with 10 bases lining up with TRBD2. This CDR3 comprises 17 residues. V lost 3 bases, J lost 5 bases, and 10 bases stayed unmatched.

The chain recombines TRBV20-1 with TRBJ2-5; no reliable D call. Germline V CDR1 and CDR2: DFQATT, SNEGSKA (reference sequence). This CDR3 has 14 amino acids. V gave up 0 bases and J gave up 4 bases, with 12 bases separating them. The CDR3 sequence is CSARDWQEGETQYF. The CDR3 DNA sequence: TGCAGTGCTAGAGATTGGCAGGAAGGAGAGACCCAGTACTTC.

This clonotype was picked up one time. The chain joins TRBV27 to TRBJ1-2; 10 nucleotides line up with TRBD1. In germline, CDR1 is MNHEY, CDR2 SMNVEV (reference sequence). Trimming at V came to 2 bases and at J to 5 bases, leaving 5 bases not matched to a gene. This CDR3 comprises 15 residues. The chain's CDR3 is CASSLGTGVAYGYTF. The CDR3 DNA sequence: TGTGCCAGCAGTTTAGGGACAGGGGTGGCGTATGGCTACACCTTC.

This chain connects TRBV20-1 to TRBJ1-3; D is unclear. The length of the CDR3 is 14 residues. CDR1 is DFQATT and CDR2 is SNEGSKA in the germline V gene (reference sequence). Trimming stripped 2 bases from V and 0 bases from J, with 8 bases between. CDR3 protein: CSARPSDSGNTIYF. The CDR3 DNA reads as TGCAGTGCTAGACCATCAGACTCTGGAAACACCATATATTTT.

V usage is TRBV27 and J usage is TRBJ2-2, with 7 bases lining up with TRBD1. CDR1 is MNHEY, CDR2 SMNVEV, per germline (reference sequence). V lost 8 bases to trimming and J lost 5 bases; unmatched junction nucleotides: 8. The CDR3 spans 14 residues. This CDR3 is CASLGARGTGELFF. The DNA of the CDR3 is TGTGCCAGCCTCGGGGCCAGGGGGACCGGGGAGCTGTTTTTT.

This clonotype turned up a few times. The chain has TRBV5-1 and TRBJ1-1; TRBD1 might be the D (5 bases). Trimming took off 3 bases at V and 1 base at J, with 13 bases between the two ends. Germline values: CDR1 SGHRS, CDR2 YFSETQ. The CDR3 sequence is 15 residues long. CDR3 DNA sequence: TGCGCCAGCAGCTGGAAGGATGGGGGGAACACTGAAGCTTTCTTT. Translating gives CASSWKDGGNTEAFF.

V and J are TRBV14 and TRBJ1-2, with TRBD1 as a possible D gene (6 bases). The CDR3 has 15 residues. Trimming removed 4 bases at V and 5 bases at J, with 17 bases between. Germline CDR1 and CDR2: SGHDN and FVKESK. The CDR3 loop reads CASSPPGQGWYGYTF. The CDR3 nucleotides read TGTGCCAGCAGCCCCCCTGGGCAGGGGTGGTATGGCTACACCTTC.

This chain connects TRBV5-1 to TRBJ2-1; D not resolved. Trimming shortened V by 4 bases and J by 10 bases, and 24 bases separated the two germline ends. Germline lookup yields CDR1 SGHRS and CDR2 YFSETQ. The CDR3 contains 16 residues. The chain's CDR3 is CASSRSGRGPKAEQFF. CDR3 coding DNA: TGCGCCAGCAGCAGATCCGGACGCGGCCCGAAAGCGGAGCAGTTCTTC.

The V gene is TRBV27, the J gene TRBJ2-2; D is perhaps TRBD2 (5 bases). Between the trimmed V and J ends, which lost 6 bases and 8 bases, there was a span of 13 bases. The germline gives CDR1 MNHEY, CDR2 SMNVEV (reference sequence). This CDR3 is 13 amino acids long. The CDR3 DNA reads TGTGCCAGCAGACTACTAGTGGCGGGGGAGCTGTTTTTT. This codes for CASRLLVAGELFF.

In its sample, this clonotype was seen a few times. The chain links TRBV7-9 to TRBJ2-2; no definite D call. The germline V and J ends were trimmed by 6 bases and 4 bases, with 6 bases remaining between them. The CDR3 sequence is 12 residues long. In germline, CDR1 is SEHNR, CDR2 FQNEAQ (reference sequence). CDR3 loop: CASSSVTGELFF. Here the CDR3 DNA reads TGTGCCAGCAGTTCGGTCACCGGGGAGCTGTTTTTT.

V usage is TRBV7-6 and J usage is TRBJ2-3; D remains ambiguous. The CDR3 runs to 15 residues. The V gene lost 2 bases and the J gene lost 2 bases, with 11 bases spanning the gap. The V gene's germline CDR1 is SGHVS and CDR2 FNYEAQ. The CDR3 coding sequence is TGTGCCAGCAGCTTAAGAGTCCTCGCCACAGATACGCAGTATTTT. Translating gives CASSLRVLATDTQYF.

This clonotype was found a few times. The rearrangement joins TRBV4-1 to TRBJ2-5; 9 bases agree with TRBD1. CDR1 and CDR2 (germline): MGHRA, YSYEKL. Trimming cost V 3 bases and J 4 bases; bases outside gene matches: 3. The CDR3 sequence is 14 residues long. CDR3 sequence (DNA): TGCGCCAGCAGCCACGCGACAGGGGGAGAGACCCAGTACTTC. This translates into CASSHATGGETQYF.

This chain links TRBV29-1 with TRBJ1-5, with D possibly TRBD1 on 6 matching bases. V was pared by 2 bases and J by 2 bases, with 7 bases between. There are 13 residues in the CDR3. Germline CDR1 is SQVTM and CDR2 is ANQGSEA. The CDR3 spells CSVEPGGNQPQHF. CDR3 nucleotides: TGCAGCGTTGAACCAGGGGGCAATCAGCCCCAGCATTTT.

The CDR3 coding sequence is TGTGCCAGCAGTTACTCATGGGGGTCCGATTCACCCCTCCACTTT. Translation gives CASSYSWGSDSPLHF. This chain links TRBV6-5 with TRBJ1-6; possibly TRBD1 for D (5 bases). The germline V gene encodes CDR1 MNHEY and CDR2 SVGAGI. The V end was cut by 0 bases, the J end by 8 bases, with 11 bases between. CDR3 length: 15 residues.

The chain employs TRBV20-1 and TRBJ2-6; a weak D match, TRBD1 (5 bases). Germline V lookup: CDR1 DFQATT, CDR2 SNEGSKA (reference sequence). CDR3 length: 14 residues. V dropped 3 bases and J dropped 4 bases, with 10 bases sitting between them. CDR3 protein: CSASQGLGANVLTF. In DNA, the CDR3 is TGCAGTGCTAGCCAGGGCCTCGGGGCCAACGTCCTGACTTTC.

This clonotype has just a few counts. This chain links TRBV5-1 with TRBJ2-7; the D gene is possibly TRBD2 (6 bases). The CDR3 covers 16 residues. CDR1 is SGHRS and CDR2 is YFSETQ in the germline V gene. V lost 3 bases to trimming and J lost 2 bases, with 18 bases between them. CDR3: CASSSGTGAWTYEQYF. CDR3 nucleotides: TGCGCCAGCAGCTCTGGTACGGGAGCCTGGACCTACGAGCAGTACTTC.

This clonotype was counted once. The chain links TRBV13 to TRBJ2-7; TRBD1 aligns across 8 bases. This CDR3 region has 15 residues. CDR1 PRHDT and CDR2 FYEKMQ come from the germline V gene (reference sequence). With 0 bases clipped from V and 3 bases from J, the junction kept 4 bases outside the gene matches. CDR3 bases: TGTGCCAGCAGCTTAGGGACAGGGGTCGACTACGAGCAGTACTTC. Translation gives CASSLGTGVDYEQYF. Full variable domain (rest looked up from reference TRBV13 and TRBJ2-7): AAGVIQSPRHLIKEKRETATLKCYPIPRHDTVYWYQQGPGQDPQFLISFYEKMQSDKGSIPDRFSAQQFSDYHSELNMSSLELGDSALYFCASSLGTGVDYEQYFGPGTRLTVT.

The chain employs TRBV29-1 and TRBJ2-6, with D uncertain. The V end lost 1 base, the J end lost 0 bases, and 10 bases lay between the germline ends. The CDR3 has 16 amino acids. CDR1 and CDR2 from the germline V gene are SQVTM and ANQGSEA. For the CDR3, the DNA is TGCAGCGTTGAAGCTCTGATGAGCTCTGGGGCCAACGTCCTGACTTTC. This encodes CSVEALMSSGANVLTF.

V usage is TRBV20-1 and J usage is TRBJ2-1; 8 bases map to TRBD1. The germline CDR1 and CDR2 sequences are DFQATT and SNEGSKA (reference sequence). The CDR3 spans 16 residues. Losses at the gene ends were 3 bases for V and 0 bases for J; bases not matched to a gene: 7. DNA for the CDR3: TGCAGTGCTAGGGTATCAGGGGGCTTCTCCTACAATGAGCAGTTCTTC. This encodes CSARVSGGFSYNEQFF.